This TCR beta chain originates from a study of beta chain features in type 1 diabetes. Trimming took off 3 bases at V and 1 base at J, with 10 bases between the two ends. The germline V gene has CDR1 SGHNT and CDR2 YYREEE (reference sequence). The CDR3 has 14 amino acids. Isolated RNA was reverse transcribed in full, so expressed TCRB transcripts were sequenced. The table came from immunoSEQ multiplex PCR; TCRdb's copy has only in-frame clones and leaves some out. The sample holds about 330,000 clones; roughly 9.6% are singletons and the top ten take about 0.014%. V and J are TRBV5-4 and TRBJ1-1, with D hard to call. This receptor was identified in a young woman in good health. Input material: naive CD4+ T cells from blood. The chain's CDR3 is CASSSRQTNTEAFF. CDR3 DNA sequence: TGTGCCAGCAGCTCGCGACAAACGAACACTGAAGCTTTCTTT.